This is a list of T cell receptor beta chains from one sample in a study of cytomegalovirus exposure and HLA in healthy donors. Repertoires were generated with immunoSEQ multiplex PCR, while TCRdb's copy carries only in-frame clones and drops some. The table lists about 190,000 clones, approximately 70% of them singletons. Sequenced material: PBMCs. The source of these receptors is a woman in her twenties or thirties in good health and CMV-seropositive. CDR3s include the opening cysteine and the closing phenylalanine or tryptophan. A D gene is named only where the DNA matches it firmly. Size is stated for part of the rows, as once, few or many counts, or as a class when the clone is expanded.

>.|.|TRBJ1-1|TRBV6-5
CASSPGTEAFF
TGTGCCAGCAGCCCGGGCACTGAAGCTTTCTTT
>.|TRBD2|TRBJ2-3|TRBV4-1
CASSQEGLAGGGSTDTQYF
TGCGCCAGCAGCCAAGAGGGGCTAGCGGGAGGTGGAAGCACAGATACGCAGTATTTT
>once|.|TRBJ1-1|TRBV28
CASSPGQNTEAFF
TGTGCCAGCAGTCCCGGACAGAACACTGAAGCTTTCTTT
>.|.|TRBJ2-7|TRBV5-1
CASSLRGYEQYF
TGCGCCAGCAGCTTGAGAGGATACGAGCAGTACTTC
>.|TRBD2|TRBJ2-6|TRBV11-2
CASSWKRLAGSSGANVLTF
TGTGCCAGCAGCTGGAAAAGACTAGCGGGAAGCTCTGGGGCCAACGTCCTGACTTTC
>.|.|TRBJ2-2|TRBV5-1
CASSYNRTGELFF
TGCGCCAGCAGCTACAACAGGACCGGGGAGCTGTTTTTT
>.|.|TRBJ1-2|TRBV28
CASSFIGSAGYTF
TGTGCCAGCAGTTTTATTGGGAGTGCAGGCTACACCTTC
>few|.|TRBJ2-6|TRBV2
CASMSRDGANVLTF
TGTGCCAGCATGAGCAGGGATGGGGCCAACGTCCTGACTTTC
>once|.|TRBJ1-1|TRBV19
CASSMRTEAFF
TGTGCCAGTAGTATGCGGACTGAAGCTTTCTTT
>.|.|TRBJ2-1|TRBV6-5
CASSEVGRGEQFF
TGTGCCAGCAGTGAGGTGGGTCGGGGTGAGCAGTTCTTC
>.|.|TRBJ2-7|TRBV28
CASSSTGYEQYF
TGTGCCAGCAGTTCTACAGGCTACGAGCAGTACTTC
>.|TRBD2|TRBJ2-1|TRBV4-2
CASSQAGTSGYNEQFF
TGTGCCAGCAGCCAAGCCGGGACTAGCGGTTACAATGAGCAGTTCTTC
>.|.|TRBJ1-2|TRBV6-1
CASSDRAGYTF
TGTGCCAGCAGTGACAGGGCTGGCTACACCTTC
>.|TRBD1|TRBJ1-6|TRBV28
CASSSGQGWNSPLHF
TGTGCCAGCAGTTCGGGACAGGGATGGAATTCACCCCTCCACTTT
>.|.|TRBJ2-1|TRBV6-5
CASRTTGTPYNEQFF
TGTGCCAGCAGGACCACCGGGACACCCTACAATGAGCAGTTCTTC
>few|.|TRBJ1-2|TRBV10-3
CAISAGERDGYTF
TGTGCCATCAGCGCAGGGGAGAGAGATGGCTACACCTTC
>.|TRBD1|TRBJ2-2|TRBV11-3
CASSSRQGNGELFF
TGTGCCAGCAGCTCCCGACAGGGAAACGGGGAGCTGTTTTTT
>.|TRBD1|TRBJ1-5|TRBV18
CASSPDRGNQPQHF
TGTGCCAGCTCGCCCGACAGGGGCAATCAGCCCCAGCATTTT
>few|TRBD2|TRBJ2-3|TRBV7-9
CSSSPRTSGSTDTQYF
TGTTCCAGCAGCCCCCGCACTAGCGGGAGCACAGATACGCAGTATTTT
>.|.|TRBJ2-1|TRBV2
CASSDRYNEQFF
TGTGCCAGCAGCGACAGGTACAATGAGCAGTTCTTC
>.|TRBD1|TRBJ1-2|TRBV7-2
CASSLPGQAKYGYTF
TGTGCCAGCAGCTTACCGGGACAGGCGAAATATGGCTACACCTTC
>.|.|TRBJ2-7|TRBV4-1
CASSQDSDAGFSYEQYF
TGCGCCAGCAGCCAAGATTCGGACGCGGGTTTCTCCTACGAGCAGTACTTC
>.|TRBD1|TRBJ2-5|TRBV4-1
CASSPLEDREETQYF
TGCGCCAGCAGCCCCCTCGAAGACAGGGAAGAGACCCAGTACTTC
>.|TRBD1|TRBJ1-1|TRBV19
CASRAGGTEAFF
TGTGCCAGTAGGGCAGGGGGCACTGAAGCTTTCTTT
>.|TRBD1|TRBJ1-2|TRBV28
CASTRNRGANYGYTF
TGTGCCAGCACCCGAAACAGGGGAGCCAACTATGGCTACACCTTC
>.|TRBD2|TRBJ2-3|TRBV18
CASSPYGTSGTDTQYF
TGTGCCAGCTCACCATACGGGACTAGCGGGACAGATACGCAGTATTTT
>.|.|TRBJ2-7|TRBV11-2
CASRRLSGDYEQYF
TGTGCCAGCAGACGTCTAAGTGGAGACTACGAGCAGTACTTC
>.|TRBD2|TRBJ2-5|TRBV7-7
CASSQGGLAGVREETQYF
TGTGCTAGCAGCCAGGGGGGGCTAGCGGGAGTGAGGGAAGAGACCCAGTACTTC
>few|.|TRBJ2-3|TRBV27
CASSSDSANTQYF
TGTGCCAGCAGTTCGGACTCGGCAAATACGCAGTATTTT
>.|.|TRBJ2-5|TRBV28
CASSLNSEVETQYF
TGTGCCAGCAGTTTAAACTCCGAGGTGGAGACCCAGTACTTC
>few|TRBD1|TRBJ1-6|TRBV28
CATILGQGTSPLHF
TGTGCCACCATCCTAGGACAGGGGACTTCACCCCTCCACTTT
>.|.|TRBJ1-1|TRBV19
CASSPGIFDTEAFF
TGTGCCAGTAGTCCAGGGATTTTTGACACTGAAGCTTTCTTT
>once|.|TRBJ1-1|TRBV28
CASSLGFGGMNTEAFF
TGTGCCAGCAGTTTAGGTTTTGGGGGCATGAACACTGAAGCTTTCTTT
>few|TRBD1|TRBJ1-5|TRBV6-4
CASSRTGENQPQHF
TGTGCCAGCAGCCGGACAGGGGAGAATCAGCCCCAGCATTTT
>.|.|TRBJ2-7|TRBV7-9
CSSSLVTGLGLKGEQYF
TGTTCCAGCAGCTTAGTGACCGGACTTGGACTAAAAGGCGAGCAGTACTTC
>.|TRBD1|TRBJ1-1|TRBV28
CASSLDRATEAFF
TGTGCCAGCAGTTTGGACAGGGCCACTGAAGCTTTCTTT
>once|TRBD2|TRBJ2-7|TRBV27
CASKGGLAGYAYEQYF
TGTGCCAGCAAGGGAGGGCTAGCGGGATACGCCTACGAGCAGTACTTC
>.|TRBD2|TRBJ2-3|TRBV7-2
CASSLVTSSDTQYF
TGTGCCAGCAGCTTAGTGACTAGCTCAGATACGCAGTATTTT
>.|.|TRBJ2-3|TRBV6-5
CATQGTSTDTQYF
TGTGCCACTCAGGGCACTAGCACAGATACGCAGTATTTT
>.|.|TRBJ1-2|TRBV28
CASSLSGGLGGYTF
TGTGCCAGCAGTTTATCCGGGGGGCTGGGTGGCTACACCTTC
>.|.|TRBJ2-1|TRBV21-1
CASSKSPRSYNEQFF
TGTGCCAGCAGCAAAAGTCCCAGATCCTACAATGAGCAGTTCTTC
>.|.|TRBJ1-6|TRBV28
CASRTDRVASSYNSPLHF
TGTGCCAGCAGAACAGACAGAGTCGCTAGCTCCTATAATTCACCCCTCCACTTT
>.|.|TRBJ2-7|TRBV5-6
CASSHPSGSSYEQYF
TGTGCCAGCAGCCACCCATCGGGATCCTCCTACGAGCAGTACTTC
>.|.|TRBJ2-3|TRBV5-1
CASRQSGTQDTQYF
TGCGCCAGCCGACAATCCGGGACTCAAGATACGCAGTATTTT
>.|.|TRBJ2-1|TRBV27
CASSLGRELEQFF
TGTGCCAGCAGTTTGGGGCGGGAACTCGAGCAGTTCTTC
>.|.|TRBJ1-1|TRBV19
CASSIQVNTEAFF
TGTGCCAGTAGTATACAGGTGAACACTGAAGCTTTCTTT
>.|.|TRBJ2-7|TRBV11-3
CASSLGPLAEQYF
TGTGCCAGCAGCTTAGGACCTTTAGCAGAGCAGTACTTC
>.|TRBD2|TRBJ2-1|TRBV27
CASSFRREARFEQFF
TGTGCCAGCAGTTTTCGGCGGGAGGCCCGGTTCGAGCAGTTCTTC
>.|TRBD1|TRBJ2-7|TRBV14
CASSQDEGAPSAYEQYF
TGTGCCAGCAGCCAAGATGAGGGGGCGCCCTCCGCCTACGAGCAGTACTTC
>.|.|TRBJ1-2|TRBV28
CASSLSGGYGYTF
TGTGCCAGCAGTTTAAGCGGGGGGTATGGCTACACCTTC